The source of this T cell receptor (beta chain) is a study of blood T cell repertoires in COVID-19. This clone was recorded a few times. Per the study methods: Researchers report that nucleated cell counts were estimated from reference gene primer amplification. Repertoires were generated with immunoSEQ multiplex PCR, while TCRdb's copy carries only in-frame clones and drops some. V, J and clone size reflect that table, while D and trimming were determined from the DNA. Of fewer than 350,000 clones in the sample, about 86% were seen once. Germline-derived CDR1 and CDR2 are KGHSH and LQKENI. The V end was cut by 4 bases, the J end by 1 base, with 7 bases between. The CDR3 runs to 13 residues.

The receptor was derived from a woman aged 25 to 39 with COVID-19, enrolled during active disease. This chain uses TRBV18 with TRBJ1-1, with D tentatively TRBD1 (5 bases). The sequenced sample was peripheral blood. The CDR3 region is CASSRDRNTEAFF. In DNA, the CDR3 is TGTGCCAGCTCACGAGACAGGAACACTGAAGCTTTCTTT.